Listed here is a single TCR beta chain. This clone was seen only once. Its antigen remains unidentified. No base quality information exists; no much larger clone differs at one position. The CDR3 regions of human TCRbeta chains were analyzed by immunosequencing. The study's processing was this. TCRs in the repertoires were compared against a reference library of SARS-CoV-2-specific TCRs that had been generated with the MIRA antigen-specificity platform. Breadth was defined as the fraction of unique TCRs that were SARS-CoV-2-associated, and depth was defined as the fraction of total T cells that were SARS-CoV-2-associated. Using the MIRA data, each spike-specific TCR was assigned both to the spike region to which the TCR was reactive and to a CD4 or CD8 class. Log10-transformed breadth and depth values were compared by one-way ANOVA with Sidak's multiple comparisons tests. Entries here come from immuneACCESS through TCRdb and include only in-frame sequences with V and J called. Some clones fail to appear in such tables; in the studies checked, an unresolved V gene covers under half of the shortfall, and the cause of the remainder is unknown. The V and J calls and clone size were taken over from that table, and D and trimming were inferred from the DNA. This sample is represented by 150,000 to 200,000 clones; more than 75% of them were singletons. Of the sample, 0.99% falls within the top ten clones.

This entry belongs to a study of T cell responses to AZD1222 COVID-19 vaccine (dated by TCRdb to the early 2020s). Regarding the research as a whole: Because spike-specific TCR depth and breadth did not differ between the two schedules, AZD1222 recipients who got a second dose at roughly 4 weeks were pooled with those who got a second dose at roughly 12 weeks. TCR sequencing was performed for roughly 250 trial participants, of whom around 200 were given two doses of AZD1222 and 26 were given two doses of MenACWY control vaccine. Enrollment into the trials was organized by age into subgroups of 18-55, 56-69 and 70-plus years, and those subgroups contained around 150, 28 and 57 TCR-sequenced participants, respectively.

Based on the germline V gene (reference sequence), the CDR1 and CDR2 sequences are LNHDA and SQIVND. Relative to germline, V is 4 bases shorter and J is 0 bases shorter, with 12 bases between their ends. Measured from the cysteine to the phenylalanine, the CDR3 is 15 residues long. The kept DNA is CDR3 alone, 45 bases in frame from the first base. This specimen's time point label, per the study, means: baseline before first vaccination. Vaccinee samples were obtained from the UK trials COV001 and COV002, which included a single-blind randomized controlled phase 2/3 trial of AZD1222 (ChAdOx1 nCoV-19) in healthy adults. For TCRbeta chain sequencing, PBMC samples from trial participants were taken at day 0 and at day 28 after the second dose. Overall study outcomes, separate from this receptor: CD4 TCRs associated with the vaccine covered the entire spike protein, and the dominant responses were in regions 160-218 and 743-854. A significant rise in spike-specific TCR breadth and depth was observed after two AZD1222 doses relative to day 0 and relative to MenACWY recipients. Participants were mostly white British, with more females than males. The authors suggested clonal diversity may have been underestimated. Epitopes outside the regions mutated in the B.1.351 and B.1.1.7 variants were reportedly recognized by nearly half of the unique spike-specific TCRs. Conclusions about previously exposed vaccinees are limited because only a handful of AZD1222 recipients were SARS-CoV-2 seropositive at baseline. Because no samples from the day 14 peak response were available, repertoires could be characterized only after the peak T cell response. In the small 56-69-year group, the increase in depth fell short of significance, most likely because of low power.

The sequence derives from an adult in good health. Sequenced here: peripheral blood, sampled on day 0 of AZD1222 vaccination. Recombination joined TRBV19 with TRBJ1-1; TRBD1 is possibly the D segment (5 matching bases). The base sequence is TGTGCCAGTAGTAATTTCAGGGATTTGAACACTGAAGCTTTCTTT. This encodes CASSNFRDLNTEAFF.